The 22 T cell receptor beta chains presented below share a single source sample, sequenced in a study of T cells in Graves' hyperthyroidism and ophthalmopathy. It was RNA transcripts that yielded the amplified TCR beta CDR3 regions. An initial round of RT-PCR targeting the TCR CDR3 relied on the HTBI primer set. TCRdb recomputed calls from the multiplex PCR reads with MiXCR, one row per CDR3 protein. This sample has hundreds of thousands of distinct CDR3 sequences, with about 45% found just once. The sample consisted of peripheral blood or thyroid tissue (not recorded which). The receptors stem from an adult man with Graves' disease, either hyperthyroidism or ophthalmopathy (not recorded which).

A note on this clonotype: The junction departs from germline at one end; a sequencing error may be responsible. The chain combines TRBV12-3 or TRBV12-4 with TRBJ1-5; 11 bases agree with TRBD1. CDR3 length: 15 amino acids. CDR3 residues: CASSLRTGGAQPQHF. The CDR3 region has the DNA TGTGCCAGCAGTTTAAGGACAGGGGGCGCGCAGCCCCAACATTTT.

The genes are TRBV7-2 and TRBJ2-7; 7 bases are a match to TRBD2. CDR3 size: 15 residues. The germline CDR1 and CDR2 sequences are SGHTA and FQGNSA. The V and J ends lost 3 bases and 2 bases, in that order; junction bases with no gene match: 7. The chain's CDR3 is CASSFLGLGTYEQYF. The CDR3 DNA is TGTGCCAGCAGCTTCCTCGGACTAGGAACCTACGAGCAGTACTTC.

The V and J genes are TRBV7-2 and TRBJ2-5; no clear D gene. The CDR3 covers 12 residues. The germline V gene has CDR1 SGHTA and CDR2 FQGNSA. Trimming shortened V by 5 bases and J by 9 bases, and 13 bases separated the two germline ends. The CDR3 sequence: CASSLSFRPQYF. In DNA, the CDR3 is TGTGCCAGCAGCCTCTCGTTCCGGCCCCAGTACTTC.

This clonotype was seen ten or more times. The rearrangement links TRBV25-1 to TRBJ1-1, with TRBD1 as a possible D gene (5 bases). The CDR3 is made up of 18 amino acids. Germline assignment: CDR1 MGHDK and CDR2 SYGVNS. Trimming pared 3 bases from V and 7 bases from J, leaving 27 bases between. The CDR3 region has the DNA TGTGCCAGCAGTGATGGGGGAAGGAGTGGGTCAGGATTCGGTGAAGCTTTCTTT. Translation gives CASSDGGRSGSGFGEAFF.

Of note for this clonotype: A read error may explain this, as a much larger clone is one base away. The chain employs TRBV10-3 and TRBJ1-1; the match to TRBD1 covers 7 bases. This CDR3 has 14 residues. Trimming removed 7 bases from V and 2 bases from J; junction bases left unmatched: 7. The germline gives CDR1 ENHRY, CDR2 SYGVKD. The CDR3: CAINSGQDNTEAFF. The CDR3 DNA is TGTGCCATCAATTCAGGACAGGATAACACTGAAGCTTTCTTT.

The CDR3 here is CASGSQNGTGDDEQYF. DNA for the CDR3: TGTGCTAGTGGTTCTCAAAATGGGACAGGGGACGACGAGCAGTACTTC. The V call is TRBV12-3 or TRBV12-4, the J call TRBJ2-7, with TRBD1 identical over 10 bases. This CDR3 contains 16 residues.

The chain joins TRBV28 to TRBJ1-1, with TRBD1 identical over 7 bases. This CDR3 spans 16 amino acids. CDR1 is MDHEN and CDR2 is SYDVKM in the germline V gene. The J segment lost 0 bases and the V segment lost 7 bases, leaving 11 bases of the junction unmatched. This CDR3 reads CASILDLGQMNTEAFF. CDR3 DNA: TGTGCCAGCATCCTCGACCTGGGACAGATGAACACTGAAGCTTTCTTT. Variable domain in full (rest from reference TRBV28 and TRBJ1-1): DVKVTQSSRYLVKRTGEKVFLECVQDMDHENMFWYRQDPGLGLRLIYFSYDVKMKEKGDIPEGYSVSREKKERFSLILESASTNQTSMYLCASILDLGQMNTEAFFGQGTRLTVV.

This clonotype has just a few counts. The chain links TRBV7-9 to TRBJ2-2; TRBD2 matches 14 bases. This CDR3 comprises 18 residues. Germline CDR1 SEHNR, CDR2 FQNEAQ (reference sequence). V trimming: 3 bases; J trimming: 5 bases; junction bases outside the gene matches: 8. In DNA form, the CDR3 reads TGTGCCAGCAGCTTTTCGGGACTAGCGGGAGATTTGACCGGGGAGCTGTTTTTT. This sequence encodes CASSFSGLAGDLTGELFF.

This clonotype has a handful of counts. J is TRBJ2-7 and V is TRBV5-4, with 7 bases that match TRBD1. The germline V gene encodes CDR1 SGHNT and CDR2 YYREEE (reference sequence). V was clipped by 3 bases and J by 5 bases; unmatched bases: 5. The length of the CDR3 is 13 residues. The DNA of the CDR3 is TGTGCCAGCAGCTCCCACAGGGGTAACGAGCAGTACTTC. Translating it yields CASSSHRGNEQYF.

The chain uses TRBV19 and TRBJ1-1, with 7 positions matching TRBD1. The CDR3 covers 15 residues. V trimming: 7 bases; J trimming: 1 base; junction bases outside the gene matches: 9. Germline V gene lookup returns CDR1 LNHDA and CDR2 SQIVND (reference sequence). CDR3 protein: CASKGERQGNTEAFF. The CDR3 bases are TGTGCCAGTAAAGGGGAAAGACAGGGGAACACTGAAGCTTTCTTT.

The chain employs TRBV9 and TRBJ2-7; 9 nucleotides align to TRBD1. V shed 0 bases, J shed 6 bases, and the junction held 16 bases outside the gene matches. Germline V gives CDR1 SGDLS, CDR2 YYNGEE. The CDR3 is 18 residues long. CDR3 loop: CASSVGGGQGVGSTEQYF. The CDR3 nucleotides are TGTGCCAGCAGCGTAGGAGGGGGACAGGGAGTTGGATCTACCGAGCAGTACTTC.

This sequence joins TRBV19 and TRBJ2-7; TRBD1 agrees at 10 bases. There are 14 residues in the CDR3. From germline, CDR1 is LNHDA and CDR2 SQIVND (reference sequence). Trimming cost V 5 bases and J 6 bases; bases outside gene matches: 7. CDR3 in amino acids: CASSPDRGLGEQYF. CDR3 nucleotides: TGTGCCAGTAGTCCAGACAGGGGGCTTGGCGAGCAGTACTTC.

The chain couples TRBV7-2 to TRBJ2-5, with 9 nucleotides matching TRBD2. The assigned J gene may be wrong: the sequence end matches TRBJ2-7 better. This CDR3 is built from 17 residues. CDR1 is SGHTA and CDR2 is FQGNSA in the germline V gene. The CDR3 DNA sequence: TGTGCCAGCAGCACACCGCCGGGACAGCGGGGGGACTACGAGCAGTACTTC. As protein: CASSTPPGQRGDYEQYF.

CDR3 nucleotide sequence: TGCAGTGCTTATCGGGACAGGTACGAGCAGTACTTC. Amino acids: CSAYRDRYEQYF. The genes are TRBV20-1 and TRBJ2-7, with 8 bases lining up with TRBD1. The CDR3 is 12 amino acids. J gave up 4 bases and V 5 bases, and 4 bases lay outside the gene matches. Per the germline V gene, CDR1 is DFQATT and CDR2 is SNEGSKA (reference sequence).

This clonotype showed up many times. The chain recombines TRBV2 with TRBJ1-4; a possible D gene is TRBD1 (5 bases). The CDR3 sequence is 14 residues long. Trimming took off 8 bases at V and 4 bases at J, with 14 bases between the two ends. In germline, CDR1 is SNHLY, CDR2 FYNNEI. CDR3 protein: CASGGVQSNEKLFF. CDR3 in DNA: TGTGCCAGCGGGGGGGTCCAGAGTAATGAAAAACTGTTTTTT. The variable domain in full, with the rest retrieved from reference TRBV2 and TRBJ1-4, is EPEVTQTPSHQVTQMGQEVILRCVPISNHLYFYWYRQILGQKVEFLVSFYNNEISEKSEIFDDQFSVERPDGSNFTLKIRSTKLEDSAMYFCASGGVQSNEKLFFGSGTQLSVL.

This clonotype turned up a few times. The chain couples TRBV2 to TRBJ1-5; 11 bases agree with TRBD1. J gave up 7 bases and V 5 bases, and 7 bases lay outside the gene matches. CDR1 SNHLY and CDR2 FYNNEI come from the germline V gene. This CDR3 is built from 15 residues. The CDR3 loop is CASSTGDRGWQPQHF. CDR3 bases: TGTGCCAGCAGTACTGGGGACAGGGGGTGGCAGCCCCAGCATTTT. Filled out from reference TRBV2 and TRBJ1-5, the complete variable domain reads EPEVTQTPSHQVTQMGQEVILRCVPISNHLYFYWYRQILGQKVEFLVSFYNNEISEKSEIFDDQFSVERPDGSNFTLKIRSTKLEDSAMYFCASSTGDRGWQPQHFGDGTRLSIL.

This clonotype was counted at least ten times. CDR3 loop: CASSPEGHPQHF. The CDR3 DNA reads as TGTGCCAGCAGCCCCGAAGGGCATCCCCAGCATTTT. The chain couples TRBV7-9 to TRBJ1-5; D call uncertain. This CDR3 is 12 amino acids long. Trimming left V 5 bases short and J 10 bases short, with 12 bases between. Germline CDR1 is SEHNR and CDR2 is FQNEAQ (reference sequence).

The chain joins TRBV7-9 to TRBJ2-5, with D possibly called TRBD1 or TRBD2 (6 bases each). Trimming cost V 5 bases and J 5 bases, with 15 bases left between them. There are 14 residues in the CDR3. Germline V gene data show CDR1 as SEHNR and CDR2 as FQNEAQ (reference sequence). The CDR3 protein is CASSLTGAAETQYF. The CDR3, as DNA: TGTGCCAGCAGCCTAACGGGGGCGGCGGAGACCCAGTACTTC.

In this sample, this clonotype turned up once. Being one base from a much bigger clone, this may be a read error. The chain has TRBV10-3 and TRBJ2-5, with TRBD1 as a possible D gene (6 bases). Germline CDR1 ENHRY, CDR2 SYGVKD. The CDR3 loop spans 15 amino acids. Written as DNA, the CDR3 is TGTGCCATCAGTGACCAGGGGCCATTGGAGGAGACCCAGTGCTTC. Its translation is CAISDQGPLEETQCF.

CDR3 loop: CASSLTRPKRSTDTQYF. The CDR3, as DNA: TGTGCCAGCAGCCTGACGAGGCCGAAGCGGTCCACAGATACGCAGTATTTT. The chain links TRBV7-6 to TRBJ2-3; TRBD2 might be the D (5 bases). The germline gives CDR1 SGHVS, CDR2 FNYEAQ. V shed 5 bases and J shed 2 bases, with 20 bases lying between them. The CDR3 sequence is 17 residues long.

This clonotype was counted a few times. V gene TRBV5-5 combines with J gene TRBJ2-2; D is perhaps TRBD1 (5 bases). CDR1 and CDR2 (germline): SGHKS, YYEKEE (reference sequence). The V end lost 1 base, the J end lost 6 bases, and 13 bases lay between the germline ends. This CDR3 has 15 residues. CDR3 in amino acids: CASSLWQGGSGELFF. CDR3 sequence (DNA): TGTGCCAGCAGCTTGTGGCAGGGCGGATCCGGGGAGCTGTTTTTT.

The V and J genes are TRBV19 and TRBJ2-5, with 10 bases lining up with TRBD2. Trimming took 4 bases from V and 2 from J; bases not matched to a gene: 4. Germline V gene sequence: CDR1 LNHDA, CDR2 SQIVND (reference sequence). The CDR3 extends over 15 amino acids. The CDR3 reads CASSKGLAPQETQYF. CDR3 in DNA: TGTGCCAGTAGTAAGGGACTAGCGCCTCAAGAGACCCAGTACTTC.